What follows are 27 T cell receptor beta chains derived from one specimen sequenced in a study of T-cell reconstitution after alpha-beta-depleted transplantation in children. Unique molecular identifiers featured in how the TCRbeta library was prepared. One entry per CDR3 protein, called by TCRdb with MiXCR from the PCR reads. The data show about 500,000 distinct CDR3 sequences, approximately 29% seen once. Sequences were derived from PBMCs from the stem cell graft donor, sampled from the stem cell graft. These receptors came from a human donor who donated a stem cell graft to a child with aplastic anemia.

The sample holds a few counts of this clonotype. This rearrangement joins TRBV28 to TRBJ2-1; 9 bases fit TRBD1. The V and J ends lost 8 bases and 9 bases, in that order; junction bases with no gene match: 8. This CDR3 has 13 amino acids. Germline V gene lookup returns CDR1 MDHEN and CDR2 SYDVKM. CDR3 sequence: CASWDRDLVEQFF. In DNA, the CDR3 is TGTGCCAGCTGGGACAGGGATCTGGTTGAGCAGTTCTTC.

This clonotype was recorded a few times. The chain recombines TRBV12-3 or TRBV12-4 with TRBJ1-6; 7 nucleotides line up with TRBD1. This CDR3 contains 14 residues. The trim removed 5 bases at V and 6 bases at J, leaving 4 bases unmatched. This CDR3 reads CASSAGTANSPLHF. The DNA of the CDR3 is TGTGCCAGCAGTGCCGGGACAGCTAATTCACCCCTCCACTTT.

This clonotype was seen only a few times. J is TRBJ2-1 and V is TRBV5-1; D not resolved. The germline gives CDR1 SGHRS, CDR2 YFSETQ. The CDR3 length is 15 residues. Trimming cost V 5 bases and J 0 bases, with 12 bases left between them. CDR3 residues: CASRATVDSYNEQFF. The CDR3 nucleotides are TGCGCCAGCAGGGCGACTGTAGACTCCTACAATGAGCAGTTCTTC. The full variable domain, rest sourced from reference TRBV5-1 and TRBJ2-1, is KAGVTQTPRYLIKTRGQQVTLSCSPISGHRSVSWYQQTPGQGLQFLFEYFSETQRNKGNFPGRFSGRQFSNSRSEMNVSTLELGDSALYLCASRATVDSYNEQFFGPGTRLTVL.

The chain uses TRBV5-6 and TRBJ2-3; 8 nucleotides line up with TRBD2. The CDR3 has 15 residues. Germline V gene data show CDR1 as SGHDT and CDR2 as YYEEEE. The junction had 6 bases not matched to a gene; V was cut back by 4 bases and J by 2 bases. This CDR3 is CASSEGLENTDTQYF. The DNA of the CDR3 is TGTGCCAGCAGCGAGGGACTAGAAAACACAGATACGCAGTATTTT.

Only a few counts were recorded for this clonotype. The V call is TRBV12-3 or TRBV12-4, the J call TRBJ2-7; D is perhaps TRBD2 (6 bases). The CDR3 contains 16 residues. Trimming took off 3 bases at V and 1 base at J, with 16 bases between the two ends. The CDR3 is CASSFPRLAKSYEQYV. The CDR3 DNA sequence: TGTGCCAGCAGTTTCCCTAGGCTAGCGAAATCCTACGAGCAGTACGTC.

This clonotype occurred once. This CDR3 is CSVVASSYEQYF. The DNA of the CDR3 is TGCAGCGTTGTAGCGAGCTCCTACGAGCAGTACTTC. The rearrangement joins TRBV29-1 to TRBJ2-7, with TRBD2 as a possible D gene (5 bases). The CDR3 is 12 amino acids. Germline V gives CDR1 SQVTM, CDR2 ANQGSEA. The V end was cut by 4 bases, the J end by 0 bases, with 7 bases between.

This clonotype was detected only a few times. The chain is built from TRBV7-7 and TRBJ1-5; weak D call: TRBD1 (5 bases). The germline CDR1 and CDR2 sequences are SSHAT and FNYEAQ (reference sequence). This CDR3 spans 13 amino acids. The V and J ends lost 5 bases and 4 bases respectively, with 9 bases between them. CDR3 sequence: CASSRDLNQPQHF. The CDR3 nucleotides are TGTGCCAGCAGCCGGGACCTTAATCAGCCCCAGCATTTT.

The rearrangement links TRBV29-1 to TRBJ2-1; 10 nucleotides match TRBD2. CDR3 length equals 16 residues. Germline assignment: CDR1 SQVTM and CDR2 ANQGSEA. After removal of 4 bases from V and 0 bases from J, the junction contained 6 bases not matched to a gene. The CDR3 loop is CSVVASGSSSYNEQFF. The CDR3 DNA follows: TGCAGCGTTGTAGCTAGCGGGAGTAGCTCCTACAATGAGCAGTTCTTC.

This clonotype was seen more than once but under ten times. This sequence joins TRBV19 and TRBJ2-2, with 8 positions matching TRBD2. Germline CDR1 is LNHDA and CDR2 is SQIVND (reference sequence). J was trimmed by 2 bases and V by 3 bases; bases with no gene match: 2. The CDR3 runs 15 residues. The CDR3 is CASSIWTSNTGELFF. The DNA of the CDR3 is TGTGCCAGTAGTATTTGGACTAGCAACACCGGGGAGCTGTTTTTT.

The rearrangement joins TRBV4-3 to TRBJ2-2; 11 bases map to TRBD2. J gave up 6 bases and V 0 bases, and 6 bases lay outside the gene matches. The V gene's germline CDR1 is LGHNA and CDR2 YSLEER. This CDR3 has 17 amino acids. The CDR3 DNA reads TGCGCCAGCAGCCAAGATTCCCTAGCGGGAGGCGCCGGGGAGCTGTTTTTT. Protein sequence: CASSQDSLAGGAGELFF.

The chain couples TRBV29-1 to TRBJ2-7; possibly TRBD1 for D (5 bases). The CDR3 extends over 11 amino acids. The V end was cut by 6 bases, the J end by 8 bases, with 14 bases between. Germline V gives CDR1 SQVTM, CDR2 ANQGSEA. The CDR3 is CSVGIAGKQYV. The CDR3 DNA follows: TGCAGCGTGGGGATTGCAGGGAAGCAGTACGTC.

CDR3 sequence (DNA): TGTGCCAGTAAAGGGGTCGAGCAGTTCTTC. It is translated as CASKGVEQFF. The chain couples TRBV19 to TRBJ2-1; possible D gene TRBD1, 5 bases. The CDR3 runs 10 residues. With 7 bases removed from V and 10 bases from J, the gap between germline ends came to 8 bases. Germline values: CDR1 LNHDA, CDR2 SQIVND (reference sequence).

V usage is TRBV10-3 and J usage is TRBJ1-1, with D tentatively TRBD1 (5 bases). Trimming stripped 1 base from V and 6 bases from J, with 24 bases between. The germline V gene encodes CDR1 ENHRY and CDR2 SYGVKD. CDR3 length: 18 residues. CDR3 bases: TGTGCCATCAGTGAGTTTGGGGATCCGGGACGGCTGCTCTCTGAAGCTTTCTTT. Its translation: CAISEFGDPGRLLSEAFF.

The chain employs TRBV7-2 and TRBJ1-3; no clear D. There are 15 residues in the CDR3. The germline V and J ends were trimmed by 2 bases and 0 bases, with 8 bases remaining between them. CDR1 and CDR2 (germline): SGHTA, FQGNSA. CDR3 residues: CASSLRPDSGNTIYF. The CDR3 bases are TGTGCCAGCAGCTTACGGCCAGACTCTGGAAACACCATATATTTT.

This chain joins TRBV9 and TRBJ2-1; TRBD2 matches at 8 bases. CDR1 SGDLS and CDR2 YYNGEE come from the germline V gene. After removal of 0 bases from V and 1 base from J, the junction contained 9 bases not matched to a gene. The CDR3 consists of 18 residues. The CDR3 sequence is CASSVVGDGGASYNEQFF. Here the CDR3 DNA reads TGTGCCAGCAGCGTAGTTGGGGACGGGGGGGCTTCCTACAATGAGCAGTTCTTC.

This clonotype was found a few times. CDR3 nucleotide sequence: TGTGCCAGCAGTATGGGGGGGGGCCCCTACAATGAGCAGTTCTTC. It is translated as CASSMGGGPYNEQFF. This chain links TRBV12-3 or TRBV12-4 with TRBJ2-1; a weak D match, TRBD2 (7 bases). Trimming removed 5 bases at V and 2 bases at J, with 13 bases between. This CDR3 has 15 amino acids.

The chain uses TRBV5-1 and TRBJ2-1; a possible D gene is TRBD2 (6 bases). Germline CDR1 reads SGHRS; CDR2 reads YFSETQ. With 4 bases removed from V and 7 bases from J, the gap between germline ends came to 18 bases. The CDR3 contains 15 residues. CDR3 protein: CASSLGTLGGNEQFF. CDR3 coding DNA: TGCGCCAGCAGCCTCGGGACTCTTGGGGGAAATGAGCAGTTCTTC.

The J gene is TRBJ2-5, the V gene TRBV28, with unresolved D. This CDR3 is built from 15 residues. Looked up from germline, CDR1 is MDHEN and CDR2 is SYDVKM. The V end was cut by 2 bases, the J end by 2 bases, with 12 bases between. CDR3 nucleotides: TGTGCCAGCAGTTTAGACTCAACAAGACAAGAGACCCAGTACTTC. Translating gives CASSLDSTRQETQYF.

The gene calls are TRBV7-6 and TRBJ2-1; 9 bases fit TRBD2. CDR1 is SGHVS and CDR2 is FNYEAQ in the germline V gene. The CDR3 extends over 15 amino acids. The ends lost 5 bases at V and 6 bases at J; junction bases unmatched: 8. The CDR3 sequence is CASSRSGRGFNEQFF. In nucleotides, the CDR3 is TGTGCCAGCAGCCGTAGCGGGAGAGGGTTCAATGAGCAGTTCTTC.

The V call is TRBV7-2, the J call TRBJ2-7; 11 positions match TRBD1. Germline assignment: CDR1 SGHTA and CDR2 FQGNSA. Trimming cost V 3 bases and J 11 bases; bases outside gene matches: 6. The CDR3 runs to 13 residues. CDR3 sequence (DNA): TGTGCCAGCAGCTTGGGACAGGGGGTACAGGAGTACTTC. This sequence encodes CASSLGQGVQEYF.

The chain couples TRBV5-6 to TRBJ1-6; D not resolved. V gave up 0 bases and J gave up 12 bases, with 7 bases separating them. The CDR3 runs 12 residues. The germline V gene has CDR1 SGHDT and CDR2 YYEEEE. The CDR3 nucleotides read TGTGCCAGCAGCTTGGGGCCAGGACCCCTCCACTTT. It is translated as CASSLGPGPLHF. Combining the CDR3 with reference TRBV5-6 and TRBJ1-6 gives the whole variable domain DAGVTQSPTHLIKTRGQQVTLRCSPKSGHDTVSWYQQALGQGPQFIFQYYEEEERQRGNFPDRFSGHQFPNYSSELNVNALLLGDSALYLCASSLGPGPLHFGNGTRLTVT.

This sequence joins TRBV7-9 and TRBJ2-6; D remains unclear. Germline lookup yields CDR1 SEHNR and CDR2 FQNEAQ (reference sequence). CDR3 length equals 14 residues. V lost 4 bases, J lost 2 bases, and 6 bases lay in between. CDR3 DNA: TGTGCCAGCAGCTGGGCGACTGGGGCCAACGTCCTGACTTTC. Protein product: CASSWATGANVLTF. The entire variable domain, with the rest obtained from reference TRBV7-9 and TRBJ2-6, is as follows: DTGVSQNPRHKITKRGQNVTFRCDPISEHNRLYWYRQTLGQGPEFLTYFQNEAQLEKSRLLSDRFSAERPKGSFSTLEIQRTEQGDSAMYLCASSWATGANVLTFGAGSRLTVL.

This clonotype was counted only a few times. The J gene is TRBJ2-7, the V gene TRBV20-1; maybe TRBD1 (5 bases). Between the trimmed V and J ends, which lost 6 bases and 6 bases, there was a span of 18 bases. There are 13 residues in the CDR3. CDR1 and CDR2 (germline): DFQATT, SNEGSKA (reference sequence). CDR3 nucleotide sequence: TGCAGTGCCATGACAGAACGTCTCCTCGAGCAGTACTTC. It yields the protein CSAMTERLLEQYF.

The gene calls are TRBV27 and TRBJ1-2, with D maybe TRBD1 (6 bases). The CDR3 is 14 residues long. The V and J ends lost 4 bases and 7 bases respectively, with 16 bases between them. Germline V gene data show CDR1 as MNHEY and CDR2 as SMNVEV (reference sequence). The CDR3 spells CASSSPGVGSGYTF. The CDR3 bases are TGTGCCAGCAGTTCCCCAGGGGTCGGTTCTGGCTACACCTTC.

The sample holds a few counts of this clonotype. The chain has TRBV6-9 and TRBJ1-2; D ambiguous. The V gene's germline CDR1 is MNHGY and CDR2 SVAAGI. CDR3 length equals 15 residues. V was shortened by 0 bases and J by 6 bases, with 14 bases between the two germline ends. The CDR3 is CASSYSGYGKDGYTF. Here the CDR3 DNA reads TGTGCCAGCAGTTATTCGGGCTACGGGAAAGATGGCTACACCTTC.

The chain has TRBV18 and TRBJ2-7, with 12 bases identical to TRBD2. Germline V gene sequence: CDR1 KGHSH, CDR2 LQKENI. The CDR3 contains 16 residues. The junction had 6 bases not matched to a gene; V was cut back by 4 bases and J by 2 bases. In DNA, the CDR3 is TGTGCCAGCTCACTAGGGACTAGCGGGCCGACCTACGAGCAGTACGTC. This translates into CASSLGTSGPTYEQYV.

The V call is TRBV29-1, the J call TRBJ1-1, with a possible D match to TRBD1 (6 bases). Trimming shortened V by 6 bases and J by 1 base, and 9 bases separated the two germline ends. In germline, CDR1 is SQVTM, CDR2 ANQGSEA. The CDR3 has 12 amino acids. The CDR3: CSVLQGNTEAFF. The CDR3 DNA reads as TGCAGCGTCCTACAGGGGAACACTGAAGCTTTCTTT.